This T cell receptor beta chain derives from a study of blood T cells in healthy people across ages. Concerning this clonotype: Its target is unknown.

Then a second PCR, running about 6 to 12 cycles, was carried out with a sample-barcoded 5' primer and a J-beta primer mix. Template switching added a 12-random-nucleotide identifier to every cDNA molecule. One entry per CDR3 protein results from TCRdb running MiXCR on the 5' RACE reads. The profile shows over 950,000 distinct CDR3 sequences, 51% of them singletons. General study findings and limits: Among T cells, TCR beta diversity per million cells dropped roughly linearly as age rose. Donors of long life had a larger count of naive CD4+ cells and greater diversity than aged donors.

V was clipped by 4 bases and J by 1 base, with 19 bases between them. This CDR3 region has 17 residues. Germline V gene lookup returns CDR1 SGDLS and CDR2 YYNGEE. This clonotype was sampled from a woman aged 55 to 70 in good health. The chain uses TRBV9 and TRBJ2-3; D may be TRBD1 (5 bases). The sample was blood. As DNA, the CDR3 is TGTGCCAGCAGCCCCCAGGTCAGGACATGGGGCACAGATACGCAGTATTTT. Its protein is CASSPQVRTWGTDTQYF.